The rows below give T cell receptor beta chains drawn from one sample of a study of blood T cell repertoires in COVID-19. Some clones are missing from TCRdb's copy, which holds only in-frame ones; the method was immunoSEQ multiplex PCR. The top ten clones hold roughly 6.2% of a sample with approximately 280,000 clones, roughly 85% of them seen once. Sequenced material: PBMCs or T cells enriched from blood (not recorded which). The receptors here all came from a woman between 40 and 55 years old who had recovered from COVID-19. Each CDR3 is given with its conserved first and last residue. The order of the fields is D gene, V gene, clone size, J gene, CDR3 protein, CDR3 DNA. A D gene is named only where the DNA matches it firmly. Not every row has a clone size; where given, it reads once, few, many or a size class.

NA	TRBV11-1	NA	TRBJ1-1	CASSFTDTEAFF	TGTGCCAGCAGCTTCACGGACACTGAAGCTTTCTTT
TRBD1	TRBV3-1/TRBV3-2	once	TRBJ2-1	CASSQATGGKFF	TGTGCCAGCAGCCAAGCCACAGGGGGGAAGTTCTTC
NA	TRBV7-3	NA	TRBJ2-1	CASSLKADRDEQFF	TGTGCCAGCAGCTTAAAGGCGGATCGGGATGAGCAGTTCTTC
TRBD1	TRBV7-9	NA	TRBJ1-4	CASGPDRARRATNEKLFF	TGTGCCAGCGGACCGGACAGGGCCCGGAGAGCAACTAATGAAAAACTGTTTTTT
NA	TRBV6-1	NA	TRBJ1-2	CASSEGRSGYTF	TGTGCCAGCAGTGAGGGGCGGTCTGGCTACACCTTC
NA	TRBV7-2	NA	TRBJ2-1	CASSLTAGYYNEQFF	TGTGCCAGCAGCTTGACGGCAGGATACTACAATGAGCAGTTCTTC
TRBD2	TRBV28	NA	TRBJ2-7	CASSLFGLAESEQYF	TGTGCCAGCAGTTTATTCGGGCTAGCGGAAAGCGAGCAGTACTTC
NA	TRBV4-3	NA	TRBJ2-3	CASSRTGGGTDTQYF	TGCGCCAGCAGTCGGACTGGAGGAGGGACAGATACGCAGTATTTT
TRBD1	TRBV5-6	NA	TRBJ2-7	CASSLRGQELRGEQYF	TGTGCCAGCAGCCTCCGGGGACAGGAACTTCGCGGGGAGCAGTACTTC
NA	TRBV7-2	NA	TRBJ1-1	CASSLGMRTEAFF	TGTGCCAGCAGCTTAGGAATGAGGACTGAAGCTTTCTTT
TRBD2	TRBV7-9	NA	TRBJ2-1	CASTTPRVAGNEQFF	TGTGCCAGCACCACTCCGAGGGTAGCGGGGAATGAGCAGTTCTTC
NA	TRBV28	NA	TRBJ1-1	CASSPSGGGAYTEAFF	TGTGCCAGCAGTCCTAGTGGCGGGGGCGCGTACACTGAAGCTTTCTTT
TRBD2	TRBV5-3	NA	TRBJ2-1	CARLAANESDNEQFF	TGTGCCAGACTAGCGGCTAATGAAAGCGACAATGAGCAGTTCTTC
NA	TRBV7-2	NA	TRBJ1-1	CASSLQGHGNTEAFF	TGTGCCAGCAGCCTTCAGGGACATGGGAACACTGAAGCTTTCTTT
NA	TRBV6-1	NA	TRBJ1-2	CASSEQGVYGYTF	TGTGCCAGCAGTGAACAGGGTGTTTATGGCTACACCTTC
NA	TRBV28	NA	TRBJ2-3	CASSFGRDTQYF	TGTGCCAGCAGTTTTGGGAGAGATACGCAGTATTTT
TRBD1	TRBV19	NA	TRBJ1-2	CASRGTGGYGYTF	TGTGCCAGTAGGGGGACAGGCGGATACGGCTACACCTTC
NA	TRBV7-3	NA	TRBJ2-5	CASSEGVRETQYF	TGTGCCAGCAGCGAGGGGGTTCGGGAGACCCAGTACTTC
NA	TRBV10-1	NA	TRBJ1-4	CASSEGKGANEKLFF	TGCGCCAGCAGTGAGGGAAAGGGGGCTAATGAAAAACTGTTTTTT
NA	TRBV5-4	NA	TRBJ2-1	CASSLVEYGEQFF	TGTGCCAGCAGCTTAGTTGAGTACGGTGAGCAGTTCTTC
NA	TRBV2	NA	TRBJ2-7	CASIRELLPSSYEQYF	TGTGCCAGCATCCGAGAACTACTCCCCAGCTCCTACGAGCAGTACTTC
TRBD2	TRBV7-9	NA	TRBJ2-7	CASSNLAGVYEQYF	TGTGCCAGCAGCAATCTAGCGGGTGTCTACGAGCAGTACTTC
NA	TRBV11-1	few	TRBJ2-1	CASSLEGVASYNEQFF	TGTGCCAGCAGCTTAGAAGGGGTCGCTTCCTACAATGAGCAGTTCTTC
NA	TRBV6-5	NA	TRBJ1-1	CASSQSAEAFF	TGTGCCAGCAGTCAGAGCGCTGAAGCTTTCTTT
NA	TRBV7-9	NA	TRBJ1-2	CASSTHQVGYGYTF	TGTGCCAGCAGCACACACCAGGTTGGCTATGGCTACACCTTC
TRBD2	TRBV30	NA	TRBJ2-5	CACQTQRGQETQYF	TGTGCCTGTCAGACCCAGCGGGGCCAAGAGACCCAGTACTTC
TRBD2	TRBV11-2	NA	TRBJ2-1	CASSTPGLAGEDEQFF	TGTGCCAGCAGCACGCCGGGACTAGCGGGAGAGGACGAGCAGTTCTTC
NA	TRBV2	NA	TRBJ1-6	CASGVGQANSPLHF	TGTGCCAGCGGTGTGGGGCAGGCAAATTCACCCCTCCACTTT
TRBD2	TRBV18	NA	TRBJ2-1	CASSPQSGGNNEQFF	TGTGCCAGCTCACCACAAAGCGGGGGTAACAATGAGCAGTTCTTC
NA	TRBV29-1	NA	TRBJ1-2	CSVEPLRSGYGYTF	TGCAGCGTTGAACCGCTCCGGAGCGGTTATGGCTACACCTTC
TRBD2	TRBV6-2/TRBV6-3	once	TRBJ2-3	CASSPWTRAQYF	TGTGCCAGCAGCCCTTGGACTAGAGCGCAGTATTTT
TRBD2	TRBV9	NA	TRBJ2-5	CASSPGTIPGRETQYF	TGTGCCAGCAGCCCCGGGACTATCCCCGGTAGGGAGACCCAGTACTTC
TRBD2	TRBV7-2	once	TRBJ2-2	CASSLQAAGVGTGELFF	TGTGCCAGCAGCTTACAGGCGGCGGGAGTTGGGACCGGGGAGCTGTTTTTT
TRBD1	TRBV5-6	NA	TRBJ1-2	CASSSDRVANYGYTF	TGTGCCAGCAGCTCCGACAGGGTCGCTAACTATGGCTACACCTTC
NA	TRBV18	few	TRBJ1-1	CASSTNGENTEAFF	TGTGCCAGCTCAACGAATGGAGAAAACACTGAAGCTTTCTTT
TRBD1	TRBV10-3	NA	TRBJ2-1	CAIRPPGQGYEQFF	TGTGCCATCAGACCCCCGGGACAGGGGTATGAGCAGTTCTTC
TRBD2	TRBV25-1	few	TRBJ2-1	CASSPTGGPYNEQFF	TGTGCCAGCAGTCCGACGGGGGGACCCTACAATGAGCAGTTCTTC
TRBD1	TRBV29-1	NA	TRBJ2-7	CSVEDRSGQAYEQYF	TGCAGCGTTGAAGATCGAAGCGGACAGGCCTACGAGCAGTACTTC
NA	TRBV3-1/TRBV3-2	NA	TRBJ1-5	CASSPNQGLREPQHF	TGTGCCAGCAGCCCCAATCAGGGTCTGCGTGAGCCCCAGCATTTT
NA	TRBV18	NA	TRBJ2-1	CASSPLGLSGLYNEQFF	TGTGCCAGCTCACCCTTGGGGTTGAGCGGGCTATACAATGAGCAGTTCTTC
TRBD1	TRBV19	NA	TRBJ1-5	CASSITLTGSRANQPQHF	TGTGCCAGTAGTATAACACTGACAGGGAGTAGGGCCAATCAGCCCCAGCATTTT
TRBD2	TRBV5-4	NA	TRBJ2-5	CASSLHAGVETQYF	TGTGCCAGCAGCTTGCATGCGGGAGTTGAGACCCAGTACTTC
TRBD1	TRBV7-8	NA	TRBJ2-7	CASSLIGTGGSYEQYF	TGTGCCAGCAGCTTAATCGGGACAGGGGGCTCCTACGAGCAGTACTTC
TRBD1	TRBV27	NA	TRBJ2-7	CASSLRTGVYEQYF	TGTGCCAGCAGTCTCCGGACAGGTGTCTACGAGCAGTACTTC
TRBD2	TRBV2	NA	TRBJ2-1	CASKARLLAGVEQFF	TGTGCCAGCAAGGCCCGCCTACTAGCGGGAGTTGAGCAGTTCTTC
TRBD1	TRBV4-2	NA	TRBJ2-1	CASSQIDRGRDNEQFF	TGTGCCAGCAGCCAAATAGACAGGGGGCGGGACAATGAGCAGTTCTTC
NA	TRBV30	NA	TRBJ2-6	CAWIGIKGANVLTF	TGTGCCTGGATCGGGATAAAGGGGGCCAACGTCCTGACTTTC
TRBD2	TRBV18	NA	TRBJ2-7	CASSPRLAGGPGEQYF	TGTGCCAGCTCACCACGACTAGCGGGAGGGCCGGGGGAGCAGTACTTC